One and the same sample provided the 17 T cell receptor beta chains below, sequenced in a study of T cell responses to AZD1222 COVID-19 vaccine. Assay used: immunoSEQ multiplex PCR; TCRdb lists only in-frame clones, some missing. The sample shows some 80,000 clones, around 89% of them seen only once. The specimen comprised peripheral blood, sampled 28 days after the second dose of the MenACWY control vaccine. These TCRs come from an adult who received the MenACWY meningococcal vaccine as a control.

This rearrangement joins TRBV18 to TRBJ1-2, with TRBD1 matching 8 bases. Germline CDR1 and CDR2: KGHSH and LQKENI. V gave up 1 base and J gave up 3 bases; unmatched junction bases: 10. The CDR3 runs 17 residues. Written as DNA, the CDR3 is TGTGCCAGCTCACCACGGACAGGGTTCGAGGAGGACTATGGCTACACCTTC. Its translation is CASSPRTGFEEDYGYTF. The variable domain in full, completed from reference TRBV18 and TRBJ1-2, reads NAGVMQNPRHLVRRRGQEARLRCSPMKGHSHVYWYRQLPEEGLKFMVYLQKENIIDESGMPKERFSAEFPKEGPSILRIQQVVRGDSAAYFCASSPRTGFEEDYGYTFGSGTRLTVV.

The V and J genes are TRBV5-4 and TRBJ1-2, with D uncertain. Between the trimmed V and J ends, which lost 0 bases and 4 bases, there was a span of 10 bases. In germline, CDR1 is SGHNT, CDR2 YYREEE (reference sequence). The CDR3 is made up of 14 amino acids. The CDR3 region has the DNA TGTGCCAGCAGCTTGGGAACGACCTCCTATGGCTACACCTTC. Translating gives CASSLGTTSYGYTF.

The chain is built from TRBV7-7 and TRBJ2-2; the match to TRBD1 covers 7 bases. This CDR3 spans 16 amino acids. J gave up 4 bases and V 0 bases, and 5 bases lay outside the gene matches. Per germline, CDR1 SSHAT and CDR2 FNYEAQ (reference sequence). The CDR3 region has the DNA TGTGCCAGCAGCTTAGCGTCGACAGGGTCCACCGGGGAGCTGTTTTTT. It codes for CASSLASTGSTGELFF.

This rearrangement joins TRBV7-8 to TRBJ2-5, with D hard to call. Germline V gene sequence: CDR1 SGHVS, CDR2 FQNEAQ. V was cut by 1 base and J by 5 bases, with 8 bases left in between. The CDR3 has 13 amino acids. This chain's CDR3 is CASSLVSRETQYF. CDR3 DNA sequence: TGTGCCAGCAGCTTAGTCTCTAGGGAGACCCAGTACTTC.

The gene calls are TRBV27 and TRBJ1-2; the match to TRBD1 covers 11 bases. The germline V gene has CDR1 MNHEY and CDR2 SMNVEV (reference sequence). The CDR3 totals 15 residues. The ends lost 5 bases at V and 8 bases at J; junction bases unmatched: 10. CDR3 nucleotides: TGTGCCAGCAGTCCAGAGGACAGGGGGCGCGTAGGCTACACCTTC. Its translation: CASSPEDRGRVGYTF.

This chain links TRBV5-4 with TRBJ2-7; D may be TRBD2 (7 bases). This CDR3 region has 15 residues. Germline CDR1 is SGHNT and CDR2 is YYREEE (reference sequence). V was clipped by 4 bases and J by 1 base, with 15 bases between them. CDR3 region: CASSGGATRSYEQYF. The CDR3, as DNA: TGTGCCAGCAGCGGGGGGGCTACGAGGTCCTACGAGCAGTACTTC.

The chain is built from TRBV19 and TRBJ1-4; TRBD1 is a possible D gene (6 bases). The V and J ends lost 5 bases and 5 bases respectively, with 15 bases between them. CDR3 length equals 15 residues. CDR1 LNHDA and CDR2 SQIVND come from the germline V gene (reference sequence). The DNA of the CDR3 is TGTGCCAGTAGTTTCCAGGACAGTCAAAATGAAAAACTGTTTTTT. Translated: CASSFQDSQNEKLFF. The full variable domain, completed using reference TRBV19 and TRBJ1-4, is DGGITQSPKYLFRKEGQNVTLSCEQNLNHDAMYWYRQDPGQGLRLIYYSQIVNDFQKGDIAEGYSVSREKKESFPLTVTSAQKNPTAFYLCASSFQDSQNEKLFFGSGTQLSVL.

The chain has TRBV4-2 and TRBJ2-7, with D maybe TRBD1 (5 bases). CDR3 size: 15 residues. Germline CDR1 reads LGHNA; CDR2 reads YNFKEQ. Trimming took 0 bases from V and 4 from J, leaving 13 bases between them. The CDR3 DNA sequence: TGTGCCAGCAGCCAAGAAGAAGGGCAGGGTTACGAGCAGTACTTC. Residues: CASSQEEGQGYEQYF.

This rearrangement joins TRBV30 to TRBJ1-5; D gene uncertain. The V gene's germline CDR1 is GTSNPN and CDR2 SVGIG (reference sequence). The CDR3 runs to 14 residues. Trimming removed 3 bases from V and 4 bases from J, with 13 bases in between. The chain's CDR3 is CAWRGPGVNQPQHF. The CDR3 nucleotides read TGTGCCTGGAGAGGACCCGGGGTGAATCAGCCCCAGCATTTT.

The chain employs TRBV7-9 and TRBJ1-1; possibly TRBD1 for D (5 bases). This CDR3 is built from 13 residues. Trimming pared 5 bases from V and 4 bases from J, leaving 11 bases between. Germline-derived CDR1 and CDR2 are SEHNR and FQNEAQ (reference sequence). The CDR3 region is CASSPTESTEAFF. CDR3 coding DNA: TGTGCCAGCAGCCCGACAGAGTCCACTGAAGCTTTCTTT.

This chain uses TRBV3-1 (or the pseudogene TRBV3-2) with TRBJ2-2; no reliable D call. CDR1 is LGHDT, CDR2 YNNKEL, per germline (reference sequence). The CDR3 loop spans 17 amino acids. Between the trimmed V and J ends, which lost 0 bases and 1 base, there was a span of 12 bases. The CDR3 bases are TGTGCCAGCAGCCAAGATCTTGCTAGGATGAACACCGGGGAGCTGTTTTTT. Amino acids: CASSQDLARMNTGELFF.

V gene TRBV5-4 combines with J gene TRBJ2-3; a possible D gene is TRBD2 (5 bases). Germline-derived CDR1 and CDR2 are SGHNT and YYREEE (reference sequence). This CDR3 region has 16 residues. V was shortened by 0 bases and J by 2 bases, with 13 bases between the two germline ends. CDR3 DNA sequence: TGTGCCAGCAGCTTGGAATTACTAGAATACACAGATACGCAGTATTTT. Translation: CASSLELLEYTDTQYF.

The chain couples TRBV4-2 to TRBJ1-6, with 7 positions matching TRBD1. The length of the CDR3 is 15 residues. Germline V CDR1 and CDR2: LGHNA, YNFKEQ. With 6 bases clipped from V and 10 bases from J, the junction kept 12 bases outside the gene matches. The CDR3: CASSPAGTEGSPLHF. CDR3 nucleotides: TGTGCCAGCAGTCCCGCCGGGACAGAGGGATCACCCCTCCACTTT.

The CDR3 loop is CASRDVQGSPLHF. The CDR3, as DNA: TGTGCCAGCCGGGACGTCCAAGGTTCACCCCTCCACTTT. The chain links TRBV6-5 to TRBJ1-6; possibly TRBD1 for D (5 bases). The CDR3 consists of 13 residues. Trimming took 8 bases from V and 9 from J, leaving 14 bases between them. From germline, CDR1 is MNHEY and CDR2 SVGAGI.

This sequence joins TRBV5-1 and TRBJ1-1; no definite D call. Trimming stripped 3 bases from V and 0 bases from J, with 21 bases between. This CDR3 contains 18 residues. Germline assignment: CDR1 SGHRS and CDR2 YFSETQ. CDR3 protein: CASSWREGSGAMNTEAFF. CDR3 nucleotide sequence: TGCGCCAGCAGCTGGAGGGAGGGATCGGGTGCCATGAACACTGAAGCTTTCTTT.

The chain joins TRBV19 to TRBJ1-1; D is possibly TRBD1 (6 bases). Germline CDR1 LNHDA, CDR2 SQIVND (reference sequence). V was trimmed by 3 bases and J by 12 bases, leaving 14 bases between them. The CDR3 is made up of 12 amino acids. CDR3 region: CASSIFRGPPFF. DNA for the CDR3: TGTGCCAGTAGTATTTTCCGGGGGCCGCCTTTCTTT.

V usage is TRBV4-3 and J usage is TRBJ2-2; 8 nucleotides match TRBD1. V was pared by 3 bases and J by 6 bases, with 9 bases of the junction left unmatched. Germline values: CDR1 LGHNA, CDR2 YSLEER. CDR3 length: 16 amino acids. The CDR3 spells CASSQNRGTWSGELFF. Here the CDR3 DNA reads TGCGCCAGCAGCCAGAACAGGGGGACGTGGTCCGGGGAGCTGTTTTTT.